Reported below is one T cell receptor (beta chain). Antigen unknown. Clones were sequenced by immunoSEQ multiplex PCR, and TCRdb holds only the in-frame ones, with some missing. Of around 26,000 clones listed, roughly 76% are singletons. This sample is part of a study of OX40 agonist ivuxolimab in advanced cancers. Looking at the study overall: Three individuals attained partial responses, comprising one hepatocellular carcinoma case and two cutaneous melanoma cases. Notes on the study in general: Compared with others, partial responders at 0.1-3.0 mg/kg displayed clonal expansion among the lowest.

The germline gives CDR1 MNHNS, CDR2 SASEGT. CDR3 length: 17 residues. The ends lost 4 bases at V and 5 bases at J; junction bases unmatched: 14. This TCR was recovered from an adult with an advanced solid tumor such as melanoma, head and neck, liver or kidney cancer. Sequenced here: CD4+ or CD8+ T cells sorted from blood, sampled in a trial of the OX40 agonist ivuxolimab. The chain carries TRBV6-1 and TRBJ2-1; 7 nucleotides agree with TRBD2. CDR3 loop: CASSGDPGRGIHNEQFF. CDR3 nucleotides: TGTGCCAGCAGTGGAGATCCCGGGCGGGGGATACACAATGAGCAGTTCTTC.